These T cell receptor beta chains were read from a single sample in a study of PD-L1 blockade in urothelial cancer. Method: immunoSEQ multiplex PCR; TCRdb's copy keeps in-frame clones and lacks some. This sample carries about 88,000 clones, 90% to 95% of them seen once, and the ten largest clones take over 8.5%. This sample comprised PBMCs, obtained around atezolizumab (anti-PD-L1) treatment. These receptors were obtained from a man in his 60s with urothelial cancer. Both conserved end residues are trimmed from each CDR3. Size tells how often a clone was seen (once, few, many) or the class of an expanded clone, and some rows leave it out.

v_call	clone_size	j_call	cdr3_aa
TRBV30	-	TRBJ1-4	AWRATVANEKLF
TRBV20-1	-	TRBJ2-1	SVVGNEQF
TRBV5-1	-	-	ASSSGTGYHEQY
TRBV6-5	once	TRBJ2-2	ASRTGGGELF
TRBV28	few	TRBJ1-2	ASSLTDYGYT
TRBV27	-	TRBJ2-3	ASSFSASGRDTQY
TRBV29-1	-	TRBJ1-4	SAGDRDPGEKLF
TRBV6-5	few	TRBJ2-7	ASSYSSGGRYEQY
TRBV5-1	-	TRBJ2-5	ASSEGGSQETQY
TRBV7-9	-	TRBJ1-5	ASSLEAGAYSNQPQH
TRBV30	-	TRBJ2-7	AWSVGSGIIYEQY
TRBV28	-	TRBJ2-2	ASSRTEANTGELF
TRBV19	-	TRBJ2-5	ASSEALVETQY
TRBV9	-	TRBJ2-3	ASSSGLAGYTLSTDTQY
TRBV5-4	-	TRBJ2-1	ASSLPSSYNEQF
TRBV4-2	few	TRBJ2-2	ASSPRSGGANTGELF
TRBV7-2	-	TRBJ1-3	ASSLLGQGYSGNTIY
TRBV5-1	once	TRBJ2-3	ASSFSGGGTDTQY
TRBV5-5	-	TRBJ2-5	ASSLRQGLGETQY
TRBV5-1	-	TRBJ2-7	ASSSRDRGVYEQY
TRBV5-6	-	TRBJ2-5	ASSPGGSPPETQY
TRBV28	-	TRBJ1-1	ASSLGGDRVF
TRBV5-1	-	TRBJ2-7	ASSVILAALSYEQY
TRBV7-9	-	TRBJ2-7	ASSAGTGKFEQY
TRBV2	-	TRBJ1-2	ATEVTGGGSNYGYT
TRBV11-3	-	TRBJ2-1	ASSSPTSGRFGEQF
TRBV7-9	few	TRBJ1-6	ASNLAGTDSPLH
TRBV21-1	-	TRBJ1-5	ASNNGGTARPQH
TRBV4-2	-	TRBJ2-7	ASSQGTSLAGKGEQY
TRBV4-3	-	TRBJ1-4	ASSQTAGATNEKLF
TRBV7-2	-	TRBJ2-1	ASSSGLVGNEQF
TRBV7-8	-	TRBJ2-7	ASSLPAPTSGGPPDYGQY
TRBV7-7	-	TRBJ2-3	ASSFGRNTDTQY
TRBV6-5	-	TRBJ1-1	ASSPGVVAGPEAF
TRBV28	-	TRBJ2-1	ASSGLAGGERSYNEQF
TRBV9	-	TRBJ2-1	ASSATTSGEYNEQF
TRBV4-3	-	TRBJ2-5	ASSQALRQGTQETQY
TRBV30	-	TRBJ2-1	AWTRNLIDEQF
TRBV5-1	-	TRBJ2-7	ASSPGLAGTSYEQY
TRBV19	-	TRBJ2-5	ASSKVQGARGETQY